The 21 T cell receptor beta chains below all came from one sample that was sequenced in a study of T cell changes during pregnancy in multiple sclerosis. TCRdb's table, derived via immunoSEQ multiplex PCR, lists solely in-frame clones and lacks some. The sample contains around 110,000 clones, roughly 92% of which appear only once. The source material was peripheral blood, sampled after pregnancy. The receptor set was obtained from a female donor with multiple sclerosis, enrolled in a pregnancy study.

The chain has TRBV7-7 and TRBJ2-2; a weak D match, TRBD2 (5 bases). Trimming took off 3 bases at V and 7 bases at J, with 12 bases between the two ends. Looked up from germline, CDR1 is SSHAT and CDR2 is FNYEAQ (reference sequence). The CDR3 has 14 residues. The CDR3 spells CASSFRDRGGELFF. CDR3 bases: TGTGCCAGCAGCTTCCGTGACCGGGGCGGGGAGCTGTTTTTT.

This clone was seen just once. The chain recombines TRBV28 with TRBJ2-5, with 11 nucleotides matching TRBD1. V shed 3 bases and J 4 bases; nucleotides not matched to a gene: 7. Germline V gives CDR1 MDHEN, CDR2 SYDVKM. The CDR3 runs to 16 residues. CDR3 bases: TGTGCCAGCAGTTTCCCGGGACAGGGGGGTCGAGAGACCCAGTACTTC. Translation: CASSFPGQGGRETQYF.

V gene TRBV5-1 combines with J gene TRBJ2-3; 8 bases are a match to TRBD1. This CDR3 contains 15 residues. V shed 0 bases, J shed 4 bases, and the junction held 4 bases outside the gene matches. CDR1 is SGHRS and CDR2 is YFSETQ in the germline V gene. Here the CDR3 DNA reads TGCGCCAGCAGCTTGGTTCAGGGGGCTGCAGATACGCAGTATTTT. It yields the protein CASSLVQGAADTQYF. Full variable domain (missing parts from reference TRBV5-1 and TRBJ2-3): KAGVTQTPRYLIKTRGQQVTLSCSPISGHRSVSWYQQTPGQGLQFLFEYFSETQRNKGNFPGRFSGRQFSNSRSEMNVSTLELGDSALYLCASSLVQGAADTQYFGPGTRLTVL.

The chain combines TRBV7-9 with TRBJ2-5; 7 nucleotides line up with TRBD2. V gave up 11 bases and J gave up 0 bases; unmatched junction bases: 3. Germline CDR1 SEHNR, CDR2 FQNEAQ (reference sequence). The CDR3 consists of 12 residues. CDR3 loop: CAGGENQETQYF. Here the CDR3 DNA reads TGTGCCGGGGGGGAAAACCAAGAGACCCAGTACTTC.

The chain uses TRBV9 and TRBJ1-2, with a tentative D call TRBD1 (6 bases). The CDR3 runs to 14 residues. Germline lookup yields CDR1 SGDLS and CDR2 YYNGEE. Trimming stripped 3 bases from V and 1 base from J, with 10 bases between. CDR3: CASSAPQGNYGYTF. CDR3 in DNA: TGTGCCAGCAGCGCCCCACAGGGTAACTATGGCTACACCTTC.

This chain joins TRBV25-1 and TRBJ2-7, with D possibly matching TRBD1 (7 bases). CDR1 is MGHDK, CDR2 SYGVNS, per germline. Trimming left V 8 bases short and J 5 bases short, with 25 bases between. The CDR3 sequence is 16 residues long. CDR3 nucleotides: TGTGCCAGCTCTCCTACGGGGGACAGAGGGGAGAACGAGCAGTACTTC. Translating it yields CASSPTGDRGENEQYF.

The chain joins TRBV30 to TRBJ1-5, with 10 bases matching TRBD1. The CDR3 totals 15 residues. Germline lookup yields CDR1 GTSNPN and CDR2 SVGIG (reference sequence). V gave up 3 bases and J gave up 5 bases; unmatched junction bases: 7. The CDR3 loop is CAWRGGQGMDQPQHF. The CDR3 DNA reads TGTGCCTGGAGGGGGGGACAGGGGATGGATCAGCCCCAGCATTTT.

The rearrangement joins TRBV6-5 to TRBJ2-5; D is unclear. From germline, CDR1 is MNHEY and CDR2 SVGAGI. This CDR3 contains 10 residues. V gave up 7 bases and J gave up 5 bases, with 5 bases separating them. The CDR3 nucleotides are TGTGCCAGCATCGGGGAGACCCAGTACTTC. Protein: CASIGETQYF.

V and J are TRBV7-3 and TRBJ2-2; 7 bases line up with TRBD1. Germline V gene sequence: CDR1 SGHTA, CDR2 FQGTGA. The CDR3 totals 15 residues. Trimming cost V 5 bases and J 1 base; bases outside gene matches: 4. The CDR3 loop reads CASSRGDRNTGELFF. CDR3 bases: TGTGCCAGCAGCCGAGGGGACAGGAACACCGGGGAGCTGTTTTTT. Based on the CDR3 plus reference TRBV7-3 and TRBJ2-2, the full variable domain is GAGVSQTPSNKVTEKGKYVELRCDPISGHTALYWYRQSLGQGPEFLIYFQGTGAADDSGLPNDRFFAVRPEGSVSTLKIQRTERGDSAVYLCASSRGDRNTGELFFGEGSRLTVL.

The chain combines TRBV7-9 with TRBJ2-1; 10 nucleotides agree with TRBD2. The CDR3 is made up of 15 amino acids. With 6 bases clipped from V and 7 bases from J, the junction kept 9 bases outside the gene matches. CDR1 and CDR2 from the germline V gene are SEHNR and FQNEAQ (reference sequence). CDR3 in DNA: TGTGCCAGCAGTCCTCCGGGACTAGCGTTAAATGAGCAGTTCTTC. It translates to CASSPPGLALNEQFF. The full variable domain, rest sourced from reference TRBV7-9 and TRBJ2-1, is DTGVSQNPRHKITKRGQNVTFRCDPISEHNRLYWYRQTLGQGPEFLTYFQNEAQLEKSRLLSDRFSAERPKGSFSTLEIQRTEQGDSAMYLCASSPPGLALNEQFFGPGTRLTVL.

V is TRBV10-3 and J is TRBJ2-1; D is undetermined. The V gene's germline CDR1 is ENHRY and CDR2 SYGVKD. Trimming took off 0 bases at V and 6 bases at J, with 18 bases between the two ends. CDR3 length: 17 residues. The CDR3 loop reads CAISESNHESSSNEQFF. In DNA form, the CDR3 reads TGTGCCATCAGTGAGTCGAACCACGAGAGTAGCAGCAATGAGCAGTTCTTC.

The table lists this clone with a count of one. V and J are TRBV2 and TRBJ2-7; perhaps TRBD2 as D (6 bases). This CDR3 is built from 15 residues. Trimming shortened V by 6 bases and J by 1 base, and 16 bases separated the two germline ends. CDR1 and CDR2 (germline): SNHLY, FYNNEI. For the CDR3, the DNA is TGTGCCAGCAGCCTGGGACTCGCCTCTTCCTACGAGCAGTACTTC. It specifies CASSLGLASSYEQYF.

The J gene is TRBJ2-3, the V gene TRBV14, with 8 bases fitting TRBD2. CDR3 length equals 15 residues. Germline-derived CDR1 and CDR2 are SGHDN and FVKESK. The junction had 4 bases not matched to a gene; V was cut back by 4 bases and J by 1 base. Written as DNA, the CDR3 is TGTGCCAGCAGCCTGGGACTAGTCGGCACAGATACGCAGTATTTT. Its protein product is CASSLGLVGTDTQYF. The full variable domain, completed using reference TRBV14 and TRBJ2-3, is EAGVTQFPSHSVIEKGQTVTLRCDPISGHDNLYWYRRVMGKEIKFLLHFVKESKQDESGMPNNRFLAERTGGTYSTLKVQPAELEDSGVYFCASSLGLVGTDTQYFGPGTRLTVL.

J is TRBJ1-6 and V is TRBV7-6; tentative D call: TRBD1 (5 bases). Germline V lookup: CDR1 SGHVS, CDR2 FNYEAQ. The CDR3 is 18 amino acids. Trimming cost V 5 bases and J 0 bases, with 17 bases left between them. CDR3 sequence: CASSAWGVSSSYNSPLHF. The CDR3, as DNA: TGTGCCAGCAGCGCCTGGGGGGTCTCGAGCTCCTATAATTCACCCCTCCACTTT.

This chain links TRBV19 with TRBJ2-6; unclear D gene. V lost 4 bases, J lost 0 bases, and 10 bases lay in between. The length of the CDR3 is 16 residues. Germline V gives CDR1 LNHDA, CDR2 SQIVND (reference sequence). The CDR3 sequence is CASSTKHSSGANVLTF. The CDR3 DNA sequence: TGTGCCAGTAGTACTAAGCACAGCTCTGGGGCCAACGTCCTGACTTTC.

This chain links TRBV12-2 with TRBJ2-6; no check of the table's D call, TRBD2, against the DNA was made. TRBV12-2 is a documented pseudogene. The CDR3 totals 19 residues. CDR3 sequence: CASRSRVHRRSSGANVLTF. CDR3 nucleotides: TGTGCAAGTCGCTCCCGTGTGCACCGGCGGAGCTCTGGGGCCAACGTCCTGACTTTC.

J is TRBJ2-3 and V is TRBV25-1; TRBD1 is a possible D gene (6 bases). The CDR3 runs to 16 residues. CDR1 and CDR2 (germline): MGHDK, SYGVNS. The germline V and J ends were trimmed by 5 bases and 0 bases, with 15 bases remaining between them. CDR3 nucleotides: TGTGCCAGCAGTTTAGGGACAAGTACTAGCACAGATACGCAGTATTTT. Protein product: CASSLGTSTSTDTQYF.

This rearrangement joins TRBV7-2 to TRBJ1-5; TRBD1 might be the D (5 bases). The CDR3 is 16 amino acids. Germline CDR1 SGHTA, CDR2 FQGNSA. V dropped 0 bases and J dropped 2 bases, with 11 bases sitting between them. The CDR3 reads CASSLASGRGNQPQHF. In DNA, the CDR3 is TGTGCCAGCAGCTTAGCTTCAGGGAGGGGCAATCAGCCCCAGCATTTT.

The chain has TRBV7-2 and TRBJ1-2; D is unresolved. Germline V lookup: CDR1 SGHTA, CDR2 FQGNSA. This CDR3 is 11 amino acids long. The germline V and J ends were trimmed by 6 bases and 8 bases, with 10 bases remaining between them. Here the CDR3 DNA reads TGTGCCAGCAGTTCTACTTACGGCTACACCTTC. Translated, it gives CASSSTYGYTF.

V and J are TRBV6-5 and TRBJ1-6, with TRBD1 matching 7 bases. The CDR3 spans 14 residues. Germline V gene lookup returns CDR1 MNHEY and CDR2 SVGAGI. V gave up 4 bases and J gave up 9 bases; unmatched junction bases: 6. CDR3 sequence (DNA): TGTGCCAGCAGTTCGCAGGGGGTGAGTTCACCCCTCCACTTT. Its translation is CASSSQGVSSPLHF.

V gene TRBV19 combines with J gene TRBJ2-3; 7 bases fit TRBD1. J gave up 4 bases and V 6 bases, and 13 bases lay outside the gene matches. Germline assignment: CDR1 LNHDA and CDR2 SQIVND (reference sequence). The CDR3 has 16 amino acids. The CDR3 coding sequence is TGTGCCAGTAGCATTTACAGGGGATTTCCCTCAGATACGCAGTATTTT. It is translated as CASSIYRGFPSDTQYF.